This T cell receptor (beta chain) was sequenced in a study of blood T cell repertoires in COVID-19 (dated by TCRdb to the early 2020s). About the study as a whole: Collaborator samples came from the United States, Italy and Spain and covered acute and convalescent phases of COVID-19. A de-identified subject ID, COVID-19 status, age in years and sex were almost always included in the sample metadata. The repertoires were released in a freely available public database meant as a resource for research on the immune response to SARS-CoV-2. The material from the prospective study consisted of cDNA or gDNA derived from T cells, B-cell-depleted T cells, or PBMCs. The dataset comprised deeply sampled blood TCRbeta repertoires from subjects exposed to, actively infected with, or recovered from COVID-19. Where HLA class I and class II types were available, the types were taken from metadata supplied by the sample provider, not from assay-based typing. The samples were drawn from two sources: the first 160 participants of the ongoing ImmuneRACE study, and 1,200 or so subjects contributed by 6 global collaborators. On the study overall, not on this receptor specifically: The quantity of clinical and demographic metadata differed by source and by participant and was supplied without curation.

As concerns this clone: This receptor's antigen is unknown. No base quality information exists; no much larger clone differs at one position.

TCRbeta CDR3 regions were amplified from genomic DNA by means of the immunoSEQ Assay, a bias-controlled multiplex PCR. The authors' pipeline ran thus. Nucleated cell counts per sample were estimated from amplification of reference gene primers within the assay. To quantify the absolute abundance of each unique TCRbeta CDR3 rearrangement, sequence reads were collapsed and filtered. Productive Simpson clonality was computed per sample as the square root of Simpson's diversity index over productive rearrangements. Held by TCRdb, this immuneACCESS table contains in-frame sequences only and omits some clones. Under half of the omission traces to an unresolved V gene where checked; the cause of the rest is unknown. Clonal size and the V and J genes are those of that table, whereas D and trimming came from the DNA. The sample includes some 220,000 clones, with nearly 95% observed a single time. The ten largest clonotypes hold around 0.83% of the sample.

In Seattle, one collaborating source enrolled patients while the infection was active and tracked those patients longitudinally over the course of disease. Collaborating institutions collected whole blood in K2EDTA tubes following their own protocols. For TCRbeta analysis, collaborators shipped samples as frozen whole blood, isolated PBMCs, or DNA extracted from either of those sample types. Trimming leaves V shorter by 9 bases and J shorter by 8 bases, with the junction holding 6 bases beyond the gene matches. Reading the germline V gene gives CDR1 WSHSY and CDR2 SAAADI. From the cysteine up to the phenylalanine, the CDR3 has a length of 14 residues. Only the CDR3 DNA stays, 42 bases, in frame from base 1.

The TCR was taken from a man younger than 45 with COVID-19, enrolled during active disease. Sequencing was carried out using peripheral blood. The chain links TRBV10-2 with TRBJ1-6; a stretch of 11 junction bases matches TRBD1. The sequenced DNA: TGCGCCAGTAAACGGGACAGGGGGGATTCACCCCTCCACTTT. Translation gives CASKRDRGDSPLHF.